The T cell receptor beta chain under discussion was sequenced for a study of blood T cell repertoires in COVID-19. Overall study context: Sample material is recorded as cDNA or gDNA derived from T cells, B-cell-depleted T cells, or PBMCs.

This CDR3 has 14 residues. The V and J ends lost 4 bases and 4 bases, in that order; junction bases with no gene match: 4. Germline V lookup: CDR1 MDHEN, CDR2 SYDVKM. Some clones are missing from TCRdb's copy, which holds only in-frame ones; the method was immunoSEQ multiplex PCR. The sample has about 21,000 clones, 85% seen once. The specimen sequenced was peripheral blood. This TCR was recovered from an elderly man with acute or convalescent COVID-19. This chain uses TRBV28 with TRBJ2-3; 8 bases map to TRBD1. CDR3 coding DNA: TGTGCCAGCAGTTGGACAGGGTTTCCAGATACGCAGTATTTT. Translation: CASSWTGFPDTQYF.